This T cell receptor beta chain derives from a study of beta chain features in type 1 diabetes. Every isolated RNA sample was fully reverse transcribed, so sequencing captured expressed TCRB transcripts. Measured with immunoSEQ multiplex PCR; TCRdb has only the in-frame clones, and not every one. Seen here are approximately 380,000 clones, around 16% observed once, and the top ten hold under 0.02%. A note on this clone: Its specificity is not known.

Per donor, one heparinised blood draw averaged about 110 mL. Findings of the study overall: For TCRB rearrangement, an influence of HLA type remained unresolved here. Type 1 diabetes patients had VDJ junctions that carried fewer insertions and more deletions. The study found moderately but significantly shorter TCRB CDR3s in all four CD4+ subsets of Type 1 diabetes patients.

The V gene's germline CDR1 is SEHNR and CDR2 FQNEAQ (reference sequence). The CDR3 is made up of 12 amino acids. V was pared by 1 base and J by 4 bases, with 4 bases between. Sample: naive CD4+ T cells from blood. The gene calls are TRBV7-9 and TRBJ1-2; D is undetermined. The clonotype comes from a woman aged 18-29 years in good health. The CDR3 spells CASSLELYGYTF. CDR3 bases: TGTGCCAGCAGCTTAGAACTCTATGGCTACACCTTC.